A selection of T cell receptor beta chains follows, all from one sample in a study of cytomegalovirus exposure and HLA in healthy donors. Only in-frame clones appear in the TCRdb table, and some are missing; sequencing was by immunoSEQ multiplex PCR. The top ten hold roughly 9.7% of the sample, which has roughly 150,000 clones, approximately 80% seen once. Sample: PBMCs. The source is a man aged 18 to 30 in good health and CMV-seropositive. The CDR3 runs from the conserved cysteine through the conserved F or W. A D gene is named only where the DNA matches it firmly. Not every row has a clone size; where given, it reads once, few, many or a size class.

TRBJ1-1,TRBD1,NA,TRBV30,CAWSVLQGVNTEAFF,TGTGCCTGGAGTGTTTTACAGGGGGTGAACACTGAAGCTTTCTTT
TRBJ2-7,TRBD1,NA,TRBV4-1,CASSQGGQGYEQYF,TGCGCCAGCAGCCAAGGGGGACAGGGTTACGAGCAGTACTTC
TRBJ2-1,TRBD1,NA,TRBV5-1,CASSKGQYNEQFF,TGCGCCAGCAGCAAGGGACAGTACAATGAGCAGTTCTTC
TRBJ1-2,NA,NA,TRBV7-8,CASSTGGGGYTF,TGTGCCAGCAGCACGGGGGGGGGTGGCTACACCTTC
TRBJ2-7,TRBD1,NA,TRBV5-6,CASSHRGNEQYF,TGTGCCAGCAGTCACAGGGGTAACGAGCAGTACTTC
TRBJ1-2,TRBD1,NA,TRBV5-8,CASSFARGLVGYTF,TGTGCCAGCAGCTTCGCCAGGGGGCTCGTGGGCTACACCTTC
TRBJ1-1,TRBD1,once,TRBV7-8,CASSARQGAGNTEAFF,TGTGCCAGCAGCGCCCGACAGGGGGCAGGAAACACTGAAGCTTTCTTT
TRBJ2-7,NA,NA,TRBV4-2,CASSQDLSPPIPYEQYF,TGTGCCAGCAGCCAAGATCTTTCGCCCCCGATCCCCTACGAGCAGTACTTC
TRBJ1-5,NA,NA,TRBV30,CAWSSGFGNQPQHF,TGTGCCTGGAGCTCAGGGTTTGGCAATCAGCCCCAGCATTTT
TRBJ2-6,NA,NA,TRBV6-1,CASSDGRRGAGANVLTF,TGTGCCAGCAGTGATGGTCGGAGGGGCGCTGGGGCCAACGTCCTGACTTTC
TRBJ2-7,NA,NA,TRBV28,CASCYRVTYEQYF,TGTGCCAGCTGTTACAGGGTCACCTACGAGCAGTACTTC
TRBJ2-2,NA,NA,TRBV27,CASSITGYPGELFF,TGTGCCAGCAGCATAACAGGGTACCCCGGGGAGCTGTTTTTT
TRBJ2-1,NA,NA,TRBV4-1,CASSELDNEQFF,TGCGCCAGCAGCGAACTAGACAATGAGCAGTTCTTC
TRBJ2-7,NA,once,TRBV7-2,CASSPRGGRYYEQYF,TGTGCCAGCAGCCCGCGCGGGGGCCGATACTACGAGCAGTACTTC
TRBJ2-1,NA,NA,TRBV4-1,CASSLPGSSYNEQFF,TGCGCCAGCAGCTTGCCGGGGTCCTCCTACAATGAGCAGTTCTTC
TRBJ2-2,TRBD2,NA,TRBV9,CASSVRGGGETGELFF,TGTGCCAGCAGCGTCCGGGGTGGGGGGGAGACCGGGGAGCTGTTTTTT
TRBJ2-3,TRBD2,NA,TRBV7-9,CASSTTSGGGTDTQYF,TGTGCCAGCAGCACCACTAGCGGGGGCGGCACAGATACGCAGTATTTT
TRBJ1-5,NA,NA,TRBV27,CASSLGGAGGQPQHF,TGTGCCAGCAGTTTAGGGGGGGCTGGGGGTCAGCCCCAGCATTTT
TRBJ2-2,TRBD1,NA,TRBV4-3,CASRDRAFTGELFF,TGCGCCAGCCGGGACAGGGCTTTCACCGGGGAGCTGTTTTTT
TRBJ2-1,TRBD1,NA,TRBV29-1,CSSELWDSSYNEQFF,TGCAGCTCCGAGTTGTGGGACAGCTCCTACAATGAGCAGTTCTTC
TRBJ2-7,NA,NA,TRBV28,CASSFARDILSIPYEQYF,TGTGCCAGCAGTTTTGCTCGGGACATACTGTCAATCCCATACGAGCAGTACTTC
TRBJ2-7,NA,NA,TRBV4-2,CASSQDYGLYF,TGTGCCAGCAGCCAAGATTATGGACTCTACTTC
TRBJ2-7,NA,NA,TRBV5-1,CASSLQGGGYEQYF,TGCGCCAGCAGCTTACAGGGCGGTGGCTACGAGCAGTACTTC
TRBJ1-2,NA,NA,TRBV6-6,CASRPTANYGYTF,TGTGCCAGCAGGCCAACAGCCAACTATGGCTACACCTTC
TRBJ2-3,NA,NA,TRBV7-8,CASRPLGPGWEFTDTQYF,TGTGCCAGCAGACCCCTGGGCCCGGGGTGGGAATTCACAGATACGCAGTATTTT
TRBJ2-5,NA,few,TRBV5-1,CASSPQGYQETQYF,TGCGCCAGCAGCCCGCAGGGGTACCAAGAGACCCAGTACTTC
TRBJ1-5,NA,NA,TRBV2,CASSEVGVAKNQPQHF,TGTGCCAGCAGTGAAGTAGGGGTGGCAAAAAATCAGCCCCAGCATTTT
TRBJ1-5,TRBD1,NA,TRBV27,CASSMDRGPNQPQHF,TGTGCCAGCAGCATGGACAGGGGGCCGAATCAGCCCCAGCATTTT
TRBJ1-1,NA,NA,TRBV21-1,CAGYLGGNTEAFF,TGTGCCGGCTACCTGGGGGGGAACACTGAAGCTTTCTTT
TRBJ1-4,NA,NA,TRBV15,CATSRDLVTAVPEKLFF,TGTGCCACCAGCAGAGATTTGGTAACAGCAGTTCCTGAAAAACTGTTTTTT
TRBJ2-1,NA,NA,TRBV15,CATSSDTGHEQFF,TGTGCCACCAGCTCCGATACAGGGCATGAGCAGTTCTTC
TRBJ1-5,NA,NA,TRBV6-1,CASSQGNQPQHF,TGTGCCAGCAGTCAGGGGAATCAGCCCCAGCATTTT
TRBJ2-7,NA,few,TRBV6-1,CASSAGRSEQYF,TGTGCCAGCAGTGCAGGGAGGTCCGAGCAGTACTTC
TRBJ2-2,TRBD2,NA,TRBV7-2,CASSPPRSGIGTGELFF,TGTGCCAGCAGCCCCCCCCGTAGCGGGATTGGCACCGGGGAGCTGTTTTTT
TRBJ2-5,NA,NA,TRBV2,CASSYREGETQYF,TGTGCCAGCAGTTACAGGGAAGGAGAGACCCAGTACTTC
TRBJ1-1,NA,NA,TRBV5-1,CASSLAAGYTEAFF,TGCGCCAGCAGCTTGGCGGCGGGCTACACTGAAGCTTTCTTT
TRBJ1-2,NA,NA,TRBV18,CASSPPNPASNYGYTF,TGTGCCAGCTCTCCCCCTAACCCAGCGTCTAACTATGGCTACACCTTC
TRBJ1-4,TRBD1,once,TRBV6-1,CASSVTRDSFNEKLFF,TGTGCCAGCAGTGTAACCCGGGACAGTTTTAATGAAAAACTGTTTTTT
TRBJ2-2,NA,NA,TRBV9,CASSLQENTGELFF,TGTGCCAGCAGCCTACAGGAGAACACCGGGGAGCTGTTTTTT
TRBJ2-5,TRBD2,NA,TRBV27,CASSLSGLVETQYF,TGTGCCAGCAGTTTATCGGGACTAGTGGAGACCCAGTACTTC
TRBJ1-4,NA,NA,TRBV15,CATSRDGGNEKLFF,TGTGCCACCAGCCGGGACGGAGGGAATGAAAAACTGTTTTTT
TRBJ1-1,NA,NA,TRBV5-4,CASSLSDILNTEAFF,TGTGCCAGCAGCTTATCGGACATATTGAACACTGAAGCTTTCTTT